Below are 2 T cell receptor beta chains sequenced from a single sample in a study of T cell repertoires in cytomegalovirus infection. One entry per CDR3 protein, called by TCRdb with MiXCR from the reads. The repertoire includes hundreds of thousands of distinct CDR3 sequences, around a third of them detected once, and roughly a sixth sits in the top ten. The antigens these receptors bind are not known. The specimen was cultured PBMCs, collected from culture after CMV antigen stimulation. The origin of the receptors is a human donor in good health (CMV status not recorded). Some clones in this sample may be carry-over from other donors' samples.

This clonotype was found a few times. The rearrangement links TRBV19 to TRBJ2-7; 10 nucleotides line up with TRBD2. Germline V lookup: CDR1 LNHDA, CDR2 SQIVND (reference sequence). CDR3 length equals 15 residues. V trimming: 4 bases; J trimming: 7 bases; junction bases outside the gene matches: 10. Here the CDR3 DNA reads TGTGCCAGTAGTACTAGCGGGAGTCTCTCTGGTGAGCAGTACGTC. This sequence encodes CASSTSGSLSGEQYV.

This clonotype showed up just a few times. The V gene is TRBV7-4, the J gene TRBJ2-5; D may be TRBD2 (5 bases). From germline, CDR1 is SGHVT and CDR2 SQSDAQ. V gave up 8 bases and J gave up 2 bases, with 12 bases separating them. The CDR3 sequence is 13 residues long. The CDR3 DNA reads TGTGCCAGCTCCTACGGGGTGCAAGAGACCCAGTACTTC. It encodes CASSYGVQETQYF.